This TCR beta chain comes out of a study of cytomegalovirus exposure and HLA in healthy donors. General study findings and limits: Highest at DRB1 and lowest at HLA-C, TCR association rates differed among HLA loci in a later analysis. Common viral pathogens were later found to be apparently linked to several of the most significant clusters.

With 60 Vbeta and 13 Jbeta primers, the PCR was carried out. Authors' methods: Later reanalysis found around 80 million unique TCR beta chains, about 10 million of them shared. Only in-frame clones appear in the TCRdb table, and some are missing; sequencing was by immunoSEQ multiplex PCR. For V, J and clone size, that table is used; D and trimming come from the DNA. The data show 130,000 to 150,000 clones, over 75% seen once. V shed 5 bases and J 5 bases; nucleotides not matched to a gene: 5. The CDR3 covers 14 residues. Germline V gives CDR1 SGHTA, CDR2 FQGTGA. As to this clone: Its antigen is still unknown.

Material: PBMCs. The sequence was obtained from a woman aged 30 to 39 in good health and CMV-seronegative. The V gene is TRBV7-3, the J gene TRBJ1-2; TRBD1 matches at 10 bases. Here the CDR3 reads CASSPVGQGYGYTF. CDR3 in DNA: TGTGCCAGCAGCCCGGTGGGACAGGGGTATGGCTACACCTTC.